The rows below give T cell receptor beta chains drawn from one sample of a study of blood T cell repertoires in COVID-19. TCRdb keeps only in-frame clones here, not all; method: immunoSEQ multiplex PCR. The sample lists 65,000 to 90,000 clones; around 90% were seen once. Sequencing was done on a sample of peripheral blood. The receptors were sampled from a human donor in a cohort sampled during active COVID-19. Both conserved end residues are part of each CDR3. A D gene is named only where the DNA matches it firmly. Clone size is not always given. Where it is, it says once, few, many or a class for expanded clones.

V gene	clone size	J gene	D gene	CDR3 protein	CDR3 DNA
TRBV7-2	.	TRBJ2-5	.	CASSSSGQPRGTQYF	TGTGCCAGCAGCTCCTCCGGACAGCCTCGGGGGACCCAGTACTTC
TRBV2	.	TRBJ1-2	TRBD1	CASSLTGRGYTF	TGTGCCAGCAGTTTGACAGGGCGAGGCTACACCTTC
TRBV10-3	.	TRBJ1-2	TRBD1	CAITMLGQGEGGYTF	TGTGCCATCACCATGTTGGGACAGGGTGAGGGTGGCTACACCTTC
TRBV19	.	TRBJ1-5	TRBD1	CASSITLTGYNQPQHF	TGTGCCAGTAGTATAACCCTGACAGGGTACAATCAGCCCCAGCATTTT
TRBV20-1	.	TRBJ2-7	.	CSARTAYEQYF	TGCAGTGCTCGCACAGCCTACGAGCAGTACTTC
TRBV11-2	.	TRBJ2-5	TRBD2	CASSLGTSGGNQETQYF	TGTGCCAGCAGCCTCGGGACTAGCGGGGGGAACCAAGAGACCCAGTACTTC
TRBV2	.	TRBJ2-3	.	CASTFQGIGGDTQYF	TGTGCCAGCACCTTCCAGGGGATAGGCGGAGATACGCAGTATTTT
TRBV3-1/TRBV3-2	once	TRBJ2-7	TRBD2	CASSRFRGGGYEQYF	TGTGCCAGCAGCCGATTCCGTGGCGGGGGGTACGAGCAGTACTTC
TRBV12-5	.	TRBJ1-2	.	CASGLERTEDNYGYTF	TGTGCTAGTGGTTTGGAGAGGACAGAAGATAACTATGGCTACACCTTC
TRBV18	.	TRBJ1-4	.	CASSARTAGATNEKLFF	TGTGCCAGCTCCGCCCGGACTGCCGGAGCAACTAATGAAAAACTGTTTTTT
TRBV4-2	few	TRBJ1-2	.	CASSQDGGGLIRGYTF	TGTGCCAGCAGCCAAGATGGGGGGGGTTTAATTCGCGGCTACACCTTC
TRBV5-1	once	TRBJ1-1	.	CASSPRAPTQNTEAFF	TGCGCCAGCAGCCCGCGGGCTCCAACCCAGAACACTGAAGCTTTCTTT
TRBV11-1	.	TRBJ1-6	TRBD1	CASSLANRGYNSPLHF	TGTGCCAGCAGCTTAGCAAACAGGGGTTATAATTCACCCCTCCACTTT
TRBV10-2	once	TRBJ1-4	.	CASSESSGRNEKLFF	TGCGCCAGCAGTGAGTCGTCAGGGCGTAATGAAAAACTGTTTTTT
TRBV7-8	.	TRBJ1-2	.	CASSRDTYGYTF	TGTGCCAGCAGCCGAGACACCTATGGCTACACCTTC
TRBV11-3	.	TRBJ2-7	.	CASSLTAGSYEQYF	TGTGCCAGCAGCTTAACGGCAGGGTCCTACGAGCAGTACTTC
TRBV30	.	TRBJ2-7	.	CAWSVQGTYEQYF	TGTGCCTGGAGTGTACAGGGTACCTACGAGCAGTACTTC
TRBV7-2	.	TRBJ2-5	TRBD2	CASLAGGGETQYF	TGTGCCAGCCTAGCGGGGGGCGGTGAGACCCAGTACTTC
TRBV18	.	TRBJ1-1	TRBD1	CASSGTGATEAFF	TGTGCCAGCTCTGGGACAGGGGCTACTGAAGCTTTCTTT
TRBV11-2	.	TRBJ2-1	.	CASSLIRRGRQFF	TGTGCCAGCAGCTTAATCAGAAGGGGCCGGCAGTTCTTC
TRBV3-1/TRBV3-2	.	TRBJ1-2	.	CASSPRTNYGYTF	TGTGCCAGCAGCCCCCGGACAAACTATGGCTACACCTTC
TRBV12-5	once	TRBJ2-2	TRBD2	CASGSLTSGLPRVGELFF	TGTGCTAGTGGTTCATTGACTAGCGGGTTACCACGAGTCGGGGAGCTGTTTTTT
TRBV28	.	TRBJ1-5	.	CASSLSGGHQPQHF	TGTGCCAGCAGTTTAAGCGGGGGGCATCAGCCCCAGCATTTT
TRBV7-3	.	TRBJ2-1	TRBD2	CASSSPSGGGNEQFF	TGTGCCAGCAGCTCCCCTAGCGGGGGGGGCAATGAGCAGTTCTTC
TRBV27	.	TRBJ2-3	.	CASSFQGSTDTQYF	TGTGCCAGCAGTTTTCAGGGAAGCACAGATACGCAGTATTTT
TRBV2	.	TRBJ1-1	TRBD1	CASTRQGEDTEAFF	TGTGCCAGCACCCGACAGGGAGAAGACACTGAAGCTTTCTTT
TRBV9	.	TRBJ2-7	TRBD1	CASSLAGGPSYEQYF	TGTGCCAGCAGCTTGGCAGGGGGACCGTCCTACGAGCAGTACTTC
TRBV11-2	.	TRBJ1-4	.	CASSLRGPWEKLFF	TGTGCCAGCAGCTTAAGGGGTCCCTGGGAAAAACTGTTTTTT
TRBV2	.	TRBJ1-5	TRBD1	CASRYRDSDSNQPQHF	TGTGCCAGCAGATACCGGGACAGCGACTCCAATCAGCCCCAGCATTTT
TRBV11-2	.	TRBJ1-1	TRBD1	CASSLEAGGNLKAFF	TGTGCCAGCAGCTTAGAGGCAGGGGGCAATTTGAAAGCTTTCTTT
TRBV5-3	.	TRBJ1-2	TRBD1	CARSSTGEGYTF	TGTGCCAGAAGCTCTACAGGGGAAGGCTACACCTTC
TRBV5-1	.	TRBJ1-3	TRBD1	CASSLGQEGYGNTIYF	TGCGCCAGCAGCCTCGGACAGGAGGGGTATGGAAACACCATATATTTT
TRBV16	.	TRBJ1-5	.	CASSQLQRGQPQHF	TGTGCCAGCAGCCAATTGCAGAGAGGTCAGCCCCAGCATTTT
TRBV28	.	TRBJ1-4	.	CASSFRRTNEKLFF	TGTGCCAGCAGTTTTAGGAGGACTAATGAAAAACTGTTTTTT
TRBV4-3	.	TRBJ1-4	.	CASSQETVDEKLFF	TGCGCCAGCAGCCAAGAGACAGTTGATGAAAAACTGTTTTTT
TRBV7-3	.	TRBJ2-1	TRBD2	CASSLRSSGADEQFF	TGTGCCAGCAGCTTAAGATCTAGCGGGGCCGATGAGCAGTTCTTC
TRBV6-5	.	TRBJ2-7	.	CASSYARGLSYEQYF	TGTGCCAGCAGTTACGCCAGGGGACTATCCTACGAGCAGTACTTC
TRBV13	.	TRBJ2-7	TRBD1	CASSQGQPTREQYF	TGTGCCAGCAGCCAGGGACAGCCGACTCGCGAGCAGTACTTC
TRBV4-1	.	TRBJ1-2	.	CASSQEGPPLTLGYTF	TGCGCCAGCAGCCAAGAGGGCCCCCCCCTCACCTTGGGCTACACCTTC
TRBV6-1	once	TRBJ2-3	TRBD1	CASSEYPRGQGFLDTQYF	TGTGCCAGCAGTGAATACCCAAGGGGACAGGGGTTTCTAGATACGCAGTATTTT
TRBV5-1	.	TRBJ1-5	.	CASSLDLSQPQHF	TGCGCCAGCAGCTTGGATTTGAGTCAGCCCCAGCATTTT
TRBV4-3	.	TRBJ2-1	.	CASSQWAQGGNEQFF	TGCGCCAGCAGCCAGTGGGCACAGGGCGGCAATGAGCAGTTCTTC
TRBV29-1	.	TRBJ1-1	.	CSVVPTGIAEAFF	TGCAGCGTTGTGCCTACAGGTATCGCCGAAGCTTTCTTT
TRBV10-2	.	TRBJ2-5	.	CASSADVGRETQYF	TGCGCCAGCAGCGCCGACGTGGGGAGGGAGACCCAGTACTTC